This TCR beta chain was identified during a study of cytomegalovirus exposure and HLA in healthy donors. The PCR employed 60 Vbeta primers together with 13 Jbeta primers. This table comes from immunoSEQ multiplex PCR, and its TCRdb copy is limited to in-frame clones, with some not included. Among some 90,000 clones, approximately 83% were seen once, and the ten largest hold about 3%. CDR1 is MNHNS, CDR2 SASEGT, per germline. V was clipped by 4 bases and J by 3 bases; unmatched bases: 6. The CDR3 contains 15 residues. This clone appeared a single time. Its antigen is not identified. Whole-study findings and limits: The study labeled 164 TCR beta chains cytomegalovirus-associated. In a later analysis, CMV-associated beta chains were mostly HLA-associated, it appeared.

The chain links TRBV6-1 to TRBJ2-7, with TRBD1 matching over 10 bases. The TCR was taken from a man aged 35 to 55 in good health and CMV-seronegative. The material sequenced was PBMCs. The CDR3 protein is CASSVSGTGDYEQYF. DNA for the CDR3: TGTGCCAGCAGTGTTAGTGGGACAGGGGACTACGAGCAGTACTTC.